This TCR beta chain was captured in a study of T cell responses to AZD1222 COVID-19 vaccine. Study outcomes and limitations: Breadth and depth of Spike-specific TCRs rose after two AZD1222 doses. Possibly, clonal diversity was underestimated; donors were largely white British and included more females.

A note on this clone: Its antigen is not identified.

Clones were sequenced by immunoSEQ multiplex PCR, and TCRdb holds only the in-frame ones, with some missing. The data hold approximately 92,000 clones, with 91% observed a single time. This CDR3 has 15 residues. Germline assignment: CDR1 SGHRS and CDR2 YFSETQ. V lost 7 bases and J 5 bases, leaving 19 bases between the germline ends. The clonotype was recovered from an adult in good health. This specimen consisted of peripheral blood, obtained on day 0 of AZD1222 vaccination. The gene calls are TRBV5-1 and TRBJ2-4; TRBD1 or TRBD2 may be the D gene (7 bases each). The CDR3 loop is CASRQGGPVQNIQYF. The CDR3 DNA reads as TGCGCCAGCCGGCAGGGGGGGCCCGTACAAAACATTCAGTACTTC.